A selection of T cell receptor beta chains follows, all from one sample in a study of cytomegalovirus exposure and HLA in healthy donors. Produced via immunoSEQ multiplex PCR; TCRdb's table is partial and in-frame only. The data show roughly 250,000 clones, around 65% seen once. Material for sequencing was PBMCs. The receptor source for this set is a female donor in good health and CMV-seronegative. The CDR3 runs from the conserved cysteine through the conserved F or W. A D gene is named only where the DNA matches it firmly. Some rows mark clone size as missing; the rest say once, few, many or name a class of expanded clone.

d_gene,j_gene,abundance,v_gene,CDR3aa,CDR3nt
TRBD1,TRBJ1-1,NA,TRBV5-1,CASSPRSQGAEAFF,TGCGCCAGCAGCCCCCGGTCCCAGGGGGCTGAAGCTTTCTTT
TRBD2,TRBJ2-1,NA,TRBV7-7,CASSRGGRAGNEQFF,TGTGCCAGCAGCCGGGGCGGGAGGGCCGGGAATGAGCAGTTCTTC
NA,TRBJ2-1,NA,TRBV7-7,CASSFGQSGEQFF,TGTGCTAGCAGCTTCGGACAGTCTGGTGAGCAGTTCTTC
TRBD1,TRBJ2-1,once,TRBV5-1,CASSFSGTGESKQFF,TGCGCCAGCAGCTTCAGTGGGACAGGGGAGAGTAAGCAGTTCTTC
NA,TRBJ2-4,NA,TRBV5-1,CASSLHGENIQYF,TGCGCCAGCAGCTTGCACGGGGAAAACATTCAGTACTTC
TRBD2,TRBJ2-1,NA,TRBV6-5,CASTRAGGDNEQFF,TGTGCCAGCACCAGAGCGGGAGGGGACAATGAGCAGTTCTTC
NA,TRBJ1-5,few,TRBV27,CASSYVQNQPQHF,TGTGCCAGCAGCTACGTACAGAATCAGCCCCAGCATTTT
TRBD1,TRBJ2-1,NA,TRBV11-3,CASSLGTGTGDNEQFF,TGTGCCAGCAGCTTAGGCACCGGGACAGGTGACAATGAGCAGTTCTTC
TRBD1,TRBJ1-4,once,TRBV28,CASSPPTGGNEKLFF,TGTGCCAGCAGTCCCCCGACAGGGGGTAATGAAAAACTGTTTTTT
TRBD1,TRBJ1-1,NA,TRBV2,CASSERVDRGRGANTEAFF,TGTGCCAGCAGTGAAAGGGTGGACAGGGGGCGCGGGGCGAACACTGAAGCTTTCTTT
TRBD1,TRBJ1-4,NA,TRBV5-6,CASSSTGGNLEELFF,TGTGCCAGCAGCAGTACAGGGGGCAACCTCGAGGAACTGTTTTTT
NA,TRBJ2-7,once,TRBV5-6,CASSLRERRSYEQYF,TGTGCCAGCAGCTTGCGAGAACGCCGCTCCTACGAGCAGTACTTC
TRBD2,TRBJ2-4,NA,TRBV30,CAWSEGASGSRAKNIQYF,TGTGCCTGGAGTGAGGGGGCTAGCGGGAGTCGGGCCAAAAACATTCAGTACTTC
NA,TRBJ2-1,NA,TRBV11-2,CASSLDWGLPEQFF,TGTGCCAGCAGCTTAGATTGGGGCCTTCCTGAGCAGTTCTTC
TRBD2,TRBJ2-7,NA,TRBV5-1,CASSFGTSGYEQYF,TGCGCCAGCAGCTTTGGGACTAGCGGCTACGAGCAGTACTTC
TRBD2,TRBJ2-5,NA,TRBV6-1,CASSSQAGGQETQYF,TGTGCCAGCAGCAGCCAGGCGGGGGGACAAGAGACCCAGTACTTC
NA,TRBJ1-1,NA,TRBV9,CASSGLGSGRTEAFF,TGTGCCAGCAGCGGTCTCGGGTCAGGGAGGACTGAAGCTTTCTTT
NA,TRBJ2-3,NA,TRBV7-6,CASSPLAVTDTQYF,TGTGCCAGCAGCCCCCTGGCGGTGACAGATACGCAGTATTTT
TRBD1,TRBJ2-7,NA,TRBV9,CASSERTGGFEQYF,TGTGCCAGCAGCGAACGGACAGGGGGCTTCGAGCAGTACTTC
NA,TRBJ2-3,NA,TRBV2,CASGQVGKDTQYF,TGTGCCAGCGGGCAGGTTGGTAAGGATACGCAGTATTTT
TRBD2,TRBJ2-7,NA,TRBV10-1,CASSESRLAGRSDEQYF,TGCGCCAGCAGTGAGTCGAGACTAGCGGGAAGATCGGACGAGCAGTACTTC
NA,TRBJ2-7,NA,TRBV28,CASSLLGIMYEQYF,TGTGCCAGCAGCCTTCTCGGGATTATGTACGAGCAGTACTTC
NA,TRBJ1-2,few,TRBV5-4,CASRPVGGRGYTF,TGTGCCAGCCGACCTGTGGGGGGGAGAGGCTACACCTTC
NA,TRBJ1-5,NA,TRBV27,CASSPLPWPNQPQHF,TGTGCCAGCAGTCCCCTGCCGTGGCCAAATCAGCCCCAGCATTTT
NA,TRBJ2-7,NA,TRBV6-5,CASSYGSGGTYEQYF,TGTGCCAGCAGTTACGGGTCGGGCGGGACCTACGAGCAGTACTTC
TRBD1,TRBJ2-7,NA,TRBV5-4,CASSRGTGGVPYEQYF,TGTGCCAGCAGCCGGGGGACAGGGGGTGTACCCTACGAGCAGTACTTC
NA,TRBJ1-1,NA,TRBV4-2,CASSRSDSTEAFF,TGTGCCAGCAGCCGATCAGACAGCACTGAAGCTTTCTTT
TRBD1,TRBJ2-7,once,TRBV11-2,CASSAETGGYEQYF,TGTGCCAGCAGCGCCGAGACAGGGGGCTACGAGCAGTACTTC
NA,TRBJ1-4,few,TRBV2,CASSYRDRNEKLFF,TGTGCCAGCAGTTACAGGGACCGCAATGAAAAACTGTTTTTT
TRBD2,TRBJ2-7,NA,TRBV7-9,CASSPRINPGGEQYF,TGTGCCAGCAGCCCTCGAATTAACCCGGGAGGCGAGCAGTACTTC
NA,TRBJ2-7,NA,TRBV5-5,CASSLLQGNEQYF,TGTGCCAGCAGCTTACTACAGGGAAACGAGCAGTACTTC
NA,TRBJ2-7,few,TRBV9,CASSPRKDSVSSYEQYF,TGTGCCAGCAGCCCACGTAAGGACTCCGTTAGCTCCTACGAGCAGTACTTC
NA,TRBJ1-2,NA,TRBV7-9,CASSLAVTVPPYGYTF,TGTGCCAGCAGCTTAGCAGTCACGGTTCCTCCCTATGGCTACACCTTC
TRBD1,TRBJ1-2,NA,TRBV2,CASTSGQGAPGSYGYTF,TGTGCCAGCACTTCTGGGCAGGGGGCTCCGGGGAGCTATGGCTACACCTTC
TRBD1,TRBJ2-3,NA,TRBV11-3,CASSFRGDTQYF,TGTGCCAGCAGCTTCAGGGGGGATACGCAGTATTTT
NA,TRBJ1-5,NA,TRBV5-6,CASSRESGSGNQPQHF,TGTGCCAGCAGCCGGGAGTCGGGGTCGGGCAATCAGCCCCAGCATTTT
TRBD2,TRBJ2-7,NA,TRBV18,CASSAGTSFEQYF,TGTGCCAGCTCGGCCGGGACTAGCTTCGAGCAGTACTTC
TRBD1,TRBJ2-7,NA,TRBV28,CASSILTGALPYEQYF,TGTGCCAGCAGTATTCTAACAGGGGCCCTTCCCTACGAGCAGTACTTC
NA,TRBJ2-1,NA,TRBV11-3,CASSPSGGTYNEQFF,TGTGCCAGCAGCCCCTCAGGTGGAACCTACAATGAGCAGTTCTTC
NA,TRBJ1-1,few,TRBV25-1,CASSPGTEAFF,TGTGCCAGCAGTCCGGGGACTGAAGCTTTCTTT
NA,TRBJ2-5,once,TRBV7-8,CASSFPRDIQETQYF,TGTGCCAGCAGCTTCCCCCGGGACATACAAGAGACCCAGTACTTC
NA,TRBJ1-5,NA,TRBV2,CASSSQGNQPQHF,TGTGCCAGCAGCTCCCAGGGGAATCAGCCCCAGCATTTT
NA,TRBJ2-5,few,TRBV5-4,CASSSTYETQYF,TGTGCCAGCAGCTCAACTTACGAGACCCAGTACTTC
NA,TRBJ1-4,NA,TRBV30,CAWSGWRGMEKLFF,TGTGCCTGGAGTGGTTGGCGGGGAATGGAAAAACTGTTTTTT
NA,TRBJ2-7,NA,TRBV5-1,CASSPASGAYEQYF,TGCGCCAGCAGCCCCGCCAGCGGAGCCTACGAGCAGTACTTC
NA,TRBJ1-1,few,TRBV6-6,CASGPEAFF,TGTGCCAGTGGCCCGGAAGCTTTCTTT
TRBD2,TRBJ2-5,NA,TRBV7-9,CASSLRRGGGETQYF,TGTGCCAGCAGCTTACGGCGGGGGGGAGGCGAGACCCAGTACTTC
TRBD1,TRBJ2-2,NA,TRBV5-4,CASSWGMTGGNTGELFF,TGTGCCAGCAGCTGGGGCATGACAGGGGGCAACACCGGGGAGCTGTTTTTT
NA,TRBJ1-3,NA,TRBV4-2,CASSQDQQGRSGVGNTIYF,TGTGCCAGCAGCCAAGACCAGCAAGGACGGAGCGGGGTTGGAAACACCATATATTTT
NA,TRBJ1-1,few,TRBV7-2,CASSNGWSTEAFF,TGTGCCAGCAGTAACGGATGGAGCACTGAAGCTTTCTTT
NA,TRBJ2-1,few,TRBV19,CASSIRYLAAEQFF,TGTGCCAGTAGTATTAGATATTTAGCGGCTGAGCAGTTCTTC
NA,TRBJ2-5,NA,TRBV6-1,CASSEALMNRGGTQYF,TGTGCCAGCAGTGAAGCGCTCATGAACCGAGGGGGGACCCAGTACTTC
TRBD2,TRBJ2-7,NA,TRBV28,CASSFGGRDEQYF,TGTGCCAGCAGTTTTGGCGGGAGGGACGAGCAGTACTTC